This T cell receptor beta chain is drawn from a study of blood T cell repertoires in COVID-19. Turning to the study itself: Both acute and convalescent COVID-19 samples were obtained from the United States, Italy and Spain. PBMCs, B-cell-depleted T cells, or T cells provided the cDNA or gDNA that made up the material.

The CDR3 is 18 amino acids. Trimming removed 7 bases from V and 7 bases from J; junction bases left unmatched: 20. The V gene's germline CDR1 is LNHDA and CDR2 SQIVND (reference sequence). Method: immunoSEQ multiplex PCR; TCRdb's copy keeps in-frame clones and lacks some. The sample lists 140,000 to 150,000 clones, 81% occurring once. The sequencing sample was made of peripheral blood. This rearrangement joins TRBV19 to TRBJ1-1; TRBD1 matches at 11 bases. This receptor was obtained from a human donor in a cohort sampled during active COVID-19. Here the CDR3 DNA reads TGTGCCAGTAAGTTCGGCCAGGGCGGACAGGGGGCTTCTAGTGAAGCTTTCTTT. Translated, it gives CASKFGQGGQGASSEAFF.